A selection of T cell receptor beta chains follows, all from one sample in a study of cytomegalovirus exposure and HLA in healthy donors. Generated by immunoSEQ multiplex PCR, the TCRdb table keeps only in-frame clones and is missing some. This table holds approximately 150,000 clones, about 80% found once. The source material was PBMCs. All receptors come from a man aged 25-45 years in good health and CMV-seropositive. Each CDR3 is given with its conserved first and last residue. Each record gives: D gene, V gene, clone size, J gene, CDR3 DNA, CDR3 protein. D genes are given only for firm matches. Size values are once, few and many counts, or a class for expanded clones, and some rows have none.

>NA|TRBV2|NA|TRBJ1-2
TGTGCCAGCAGTGAGGGCCCCACCTATGGCTACACCTTC
CASSEGPTYGYTF
>NA|TRBV6-1|NA|TRBJ1-1
TGTGCCAGCAGTGAAAACAGGCTGAACACTGAAGCTTTCTTT
CASSENRLNTEAFF
>TRBD1|TRBV6-5|NA|TRBJ1-5
TGTGCCAGCAGTTCACAGGGGATTCAGCCCCAGCATTTT
CASSSQGIQPQHF
>NA|TRBV5-4|NA|TRBJ2-2
TGTGCCAGCAGCCCCGCTAGAGGGGGGGGCGGGGAGCTGTTTTTT
CASSPARGGGGELFF
>NA|TRBV11-2|NA|TRBJ1-1
TGTGCCAGCAGCTTAGCTCGGAACACTGAAGCTTTCTTT
CASSLARNTEAFF
>NA|TRBV11-3|NA|TRBJ2-5
TGTGCCAGCAGCTTCAGACAGAGCCAAGAGACCCAGTACTTC
CASSFRQSQETQYF
>NA|TRBV6-1|NA|TRBJ2-7
TGTGCCAGCAGGGACCGGGACACCCGCGACGAGCAGTACTTC
CASRDRDTRDEQYF
>TRBD1|TRBV19|NA|TRBJ1-2
TGTGCCAGTAGTATGGACAGGGGGTTCTATGGCTACACCTTC
CASSMDRGFYGYTF
>TRBD2|TRBV4-3|NA|TRBJ2-3
TGCGCCAGCAGCGTAGCTAGCGGGGGGCAAAGCACAGATACGCAGTATTTT
CASSVASGGQSTDTQYF
>TRBD1|TRBV5-1|once|TRBJ2-2
TGCGCCAGCAGCTTCACCTACTCCGGGACAGGGACGGCCGGGGAGCTGTTTTTT
CASSFTYSGTGTAGELFF
>TRBD1|TRBV10-1|NA|TRBJ1-2
TGCGCCAGCAGTCCGGGACAGGGTCGAGGCTACACCTTC
CASSPGQGRGYTF
>NA|TRBV4-1|once|TRBJ2-3
TGCGCCAGCAGCCAAGATCTAAGCAGGGCTAGTTTTCTAGATACGCAGTATTTT
CASSQDLSRASFLDTQYF
>TRBD1|TRBV5-1|NA|TRBJ1-2
TGCGCCAGCAGCTTAGAGATGTCCGGACAGGGCGGCTATGGCTACACCTTC
CASSLEMSGQGGYGYTF
>TRBD1|TRBV5-1|NA|TRBJ1-1
TGCGCCAGCAGCTTGGGGGACAGGGGGCTCACTGAAGCTTTCTTT
CASSLGDRGLTEAFF
>NA|TRBV7-2|NA|TRBJ2-7
TGTGCCAGCAGCTTAGACAGGCGCGAGCAGTACTTC
CASSLDRREQYF
>NA|TRBV15|few|TRBJ2-5
TGTGCCACCAGCAGAGGCGGGGCTGAAGAGACCCAGTACTTC
CATSRGGAEETQYF
>NA|TRBV5-1|NA|TRBJ1-3
TGCGCCAGCAGAAATAACAGCTCTGGAAACACCATATATTTT
CASRNNSSGNTIYF
>TRBD1|TRBV5-1|NA|TRBJ2-3
TGCGCCAGCAAACCTATGATGCGGGACAGGGACACAGATACGCAGTATTTT
CASKPMMRDRDTDTQYF
>NA|TRBV7-8|NA|TRBJ1-2
TGTGCCAGCAGCCCCGGGACAAAGAATGGCTACACCTTC
CASSPGTKNGYTF
>NA|TRBV11-2|few|TRBJ2-7
TGTGCCAGCAGCACGCCTACTTCTAGAGGGAACGAGCAGTACTTC
CASSTPTSRGNEQYF
>TRBD1|TRBV6-1|NA|TRBJ1-1
TGTGCCAGCAGTGCGGGACAGGGCGGCACTGAAGCTTTCTTT
CASSAGQGGTEAFF
>TRBD1|TRBV9|once|TRBJ1-1
TGTGCCAGCAGCCCCCGTGGACAGGTAGGAGCGGTTGCTTTCTTT
CASSPRGQVGAVAFF
>TRBD1|TRBV14|once|TRBJ2-1
TGTGCCAGCAGCCAATGGACAGGGCACAATGAGCAGTTCTTC
CASSQWTGHNEQFF
>TRBD1|TRBV13|NA|TRBJ1-3
TGTGCCAGCAGCTTGGGACAGACCTCTGGAAACACCATATATTTT
CASSLGQTSGNTIYF
>TRBD1|TRBV6-5|NA|TRBJ1-2
TGTGCCAGCAGTTACGGTGGAGGGGGCGACTATGGCTACACCTTC
CASSYGGGGDYGYTF
>TRBD1|TRBV19|NA|TRBJ1-6
TGTGCCAGTAGTAAAATGACCGGGACAGACCAATATAATTCACCCCTCCACTTT
CASSKMTGTDQYNSPLHF
>TRBD2|TRBV4-3|NA|TRBJ2-3
TGCGCCAGCAGCCAAGATGGCGGACTAGCGGGGGGTTCAGATACGCAGTATTTT
CASSQDGGLAGGSDTQYF
>TRBD2|TRBV5-4|few|TRBJ2-3
TGTGCCAGCAGCTTGGTTGGTAGCGGGGGGGATACGCAGTATTTT
CASSLVGSGGDTQYF
>TRBD1|TRBV11-2|NA|TRBJ1-1
TGTGCCAGCAGCCTGAGGGGGCGCGGAGGTCACACTGAAGCTTTCTTT
CASSLRGRGGHTEAFF
>NA|TRBV2|NA|TRBJ1-4
TGTGCCAGCAGAATCAGCGCAACTAATGAAAAACTGTTTTTT
CASRISATNEKLFF
>NA|TRBV27|NA|TRBJ1-1
TGTGCCAGCAGTTTAACCAGACTTATGAACACTGAAGCTTTCTTT
CASSLTRLMNTEAFF
>TRBD1|TRBV7-3|NA|TRBJ2-3
TGTGCCAGCAGCCCCGGACAGGGCACAGATACGCAGTATTTT
CASSPGQGTDTQYF
>TRBD2|TRBV14|NA|TRBJ2-1
TGTGCCAGCAGCGAGACGACTAGCGACCTTCCCTACAATGAGCAGTTCTTC
CASSETTSDLPYNEQFF
>NA|TRBV28|NA|TRBJ1-2
TGTGCCAGCAGTGAATCCCGACAGGCGTCATTTCCCCTCGGTGGCTACACCTTC
CASSESRQASFPLGGYTF
>NA|TRBV5-1|NA|TRBJ2-1
TGCGCCAGCAGCTTGAAAGACACCCCGTTTCCTCGTTTCTTC
CASSLKDTPFPRFF
>NA|TRBV7-9|NA|TRBJ1-3
TGTTCCAGCAGCTTATCGTCCCAGTTGGCTCCGTCTGGAAACACCATATATTTT
CSSSLSSQLAPSGNTIYF
>NA|TRBV11-3|NA|TRBJ1-2
TGTGCCAGCAGCTTCTCGCCTCGGACAGCGGACGGCTACGCCTTC
CASSFSPRTADGYAF
>NA|TRBV4-1|NA|TRBJ1-4
TGCGCCAGCAGCCAAGATGATGGGCAGGGGCGGCGGGAAAAACTGTTTTTT
CASSQDDGQGRREKLFF
>NA|TRBV7-2|NA|TRBJ1-1
TGTGCCAGCAGCTTAAGGGGGGGTCAGGACACTGAAGCTTTCTTT
CASSLRGGQDTEAFF
>NA|TRBV19|once|TRBJ2-5
TGTGCCAGTAGTATACACCTGCCAGGTCAGGAGACCCAGTACTTC
CASSIHLPGQETQYF
>NA|TRBV10-2|NA|TRBJ2-7
TGCGCCAGCAGTGAGTCGAGAGAGCAGTACTTC
CASSESREQYF
>NA|TRBV28|NA|TRBJ2-7
TGTGCCAGCAGCCTAGGTGGTTCCTCCTACGAGCAGTACTTC
CASSLGGSSYEQYF
>NA|TRBV6-1|once|TRBJ1-5
TGTGCCAGCAGTGAAGTTGGAGTGGCCAAAAACCGGTACAATCAGCCCCAGCATTTT
CASSEVGVAKNRYNQPQHF
>NA|TRBV5-4|once|TRBJ1-2
TGTGCCTGGCTGGGGCGGAATGACTATGGCTACACCTTC
CAWLGRNDYGYTF
>TRBD1|TRBV6-5|NA|TRBJ1-2
TGTGCCATCCAGGGGGATTATGGCTACACCTTC
CAIQGDYGYTF
>TRBD2|TRBV15|NA|TRBJ2-1
TGTGCCACCAGCAGATTGGGAGGGCCCCTCAATGAGCAGTTCTTC
CATSRLGGPLNEQFF
>NA|TRBV9|NA|TRBJ2-2
TGTGCCAGCAGCGTAGATCCGACAGGTTACACCGGGGAGCTGTTTTTT
CASSVDPTGYTGELFF
>NA|TRBV16|NA|TRBJ1-6
TGTGCCAGCAGCCAAGAGAACAGTTCACCCCTCCACTTT
CASSQENSSPLHF
>NA|TRBV7-3|many|TRBJ1-2
TGTGCCAGCAGACCAGACGAGGGCGACATATATGGCTACACCTTC
CASRPDEGDIYGYTF
>TRBD1|TRBV28|NA|TRBJ1-6
TGTGCCAGCAGTTTGAGGGGGCGAAATTCACCCCTCCACTTT
CASSLRGRNSPLHF
>NA|TRBV30|NA|TRBJ1-1
TGTGCCTGGAGTGTCAGGATGAACACTGAAGCTTTCTTT
CAWSVRMNTEAFF
>TRBD1|TRBV28|NA|TRBJ1-1
TGTGCCAGCAGCCTCAATAGGGGGCTGAGGATGAACACTGAAGCTTTCTTT
CASSLNRGLRMNTEAFF
>TRBD1|TRBV6-4|NA|TRBJ2-2
TGTGCCAGCAGTAAAGGACAGGGTTCCGGGGAGCTGTTTTTT
CASSKGQGSGELFF
>TRBD2|TRBV7-6|once|TRBJ2-3
TGTGCCAGCAGCCGAATCCTAGCGGGGGGGCCGAATACGCAGTATTTT
CASSRILAGGPNTQYF
>NA|TRBV7-9|NA|TRBJ1-1
TGTGCCAGCAGCTTAGCGACAGAAACTGAAGCTTTCTTT
CASSLATETEAFF
>TRBD1|TRBV27|few|TRBJ2-5
TGTGCCAGCAGTCCATCCGGGACAGTTTACCAAGAGACCCAGTACTTC
CASSPSGTVYQETQYF
>TRBD1|TRBV5-1|NA|TRBJ2-5
TGCGCCAGCAGCTTTGATACAGGGGACCAAGAGACCCAGTACTTC
CASSFDTGDQETQYF